This is a list of T cell receptor beta chains from one sample in a study of beta chain features in type 1 diabetes. Assay: immunoSEQ multiplex PCR; the TCRdb copy retains only in-frame clones and omits some. In the table there are about 360,000 clones, around an eighth of which are singletons. Material: naive CD4+ T cells from blood. These receptor sequences come from a man aged 18 to 35 in good health. Each CDR3 is given with its conserved first and last residue. The D gene is left open where the match is weak. Where a row states a size, it is once, few, many or the class of an expanded clone; other rows omit it.

clone size: few
V gene: TRBV5-4
J gene: TRBJ2-1
D gene: TRBD2
CDR3 protein: CASSLEASGAYNEQFF
CDR3 DNA: TGTGCCAGCAGCTTGGAGGCTAGCGGGGCCTACAATGAGCAGTTCTTC

clone size: few
V gene: TRBV6-6
J gene: TRBJ2-3
D gene: TRBD1
CDR3 protein: CASSSGQGISDTQYF
CDR3 DNA: TGTGCCAGCAGTTCGGGACAGGGTATATCAGATACGCAGTATTTT

clone size: NA
V gene: TRBV28
J gene: TRBJ1-1
D gene: NA
CDR3 protein: CASSLTVRAFF
CDR3 DNA: TGTGCCAGCAGTTTGACAGTTCGGGCTTTCTTT

clone size: NA
V gene: TRBV5-6
J gene: TRBJ2-2
D gene: NA
CDR3 protein: CASSLIRDDGELFF
CDR3 DNA: TGTGCCAGCAGCTTGATCAGGGATGACGGGGAGCTGTTTTTT

clone size: NA
V gene: TRBV7-9
J gene: TRBJ2-3
D gene: NA
CDR3 protein: CASSPQGSAQYF
CDR3 DNA: TGTGCCAGCAGCCCACAGGGTAGTGCGCAGTATTTT

clone size: few
V gene: TRBV7-3
J gene: TRBJ1-1
D gene: NA
CDR3 protein: CASSLAAKTEAFF
CDR3 DNA: TGTGCCAGCAGCTTAGCGGCTAAGACTGAAGCTTTCTTT

clone size: NA
V gene: TRBV29-1
J gene: TRBJ2-5
D gene: TRBD1
CDR3 protein: CSVEANRGHGETQYF
CDR3 DNA: TGCAGCGTTGAAGCCAACAGGGGGCACGGGGAGACCCAGTACTTC

clone size: few
V gene: TRBV4-2
J gene: TRBJ2-7
D gene: NA
CDR3 protein: CASSQDHFYEQYF
CDR3 DNA: TGTGCCAGCAGCCAAGATCACTTCTACGAGCAGTACTTC

clone size: few
V gene: TRBV30
J gene: TRBJ2-1
D gene: NA
CDR3 protein: CAWSPFLRGPYNEQFF
CDR3 DNA: TGTGCCTGGAGTCCTTTTTTGCGGGGGCCTTACAATGAGCAGTTCTTC

clone size: few
V gene: TRBV18
J gene: TRBJ2-7
D gene: TRBD2
CDR3 protein: CASSPRGAYEQYF
CDR3 DNA: TGTGCCAGCTCACCCCGGGGGGCCTACGAGCAGTACTTC

clone size: NA
V gene: TRBV5-4
J gene: TRBJ2-7
D gene: NA
CDR3 protein: CASSLVGGFDEQYF
CDR3 DNA: TGTGCCAGCAGCCTCGTAGGGGGATTCGACGAGCAGTACTTC

clone size: few
V gene: TRBV19
J gene: TRBJ2-7
D gene: TRBD1
CDR3 protein: CATGDSAYEQYF
CDR3 DNA: TGTGCCACTGGGGACAGTGCCTACGAGCAGTACTTC

clone size: NA
V gene: TRBV15
J gene: TRBJ1-3
D gene: NA
CDR3 protein: CATSRDDSISGNTIYF
CDR3 DNA: TGTGCCACCAGCAGAGATGACTCTATATCTGGAAACACCATATATTTT

clone size: NA
V gene: TRBV7-9
J gene: TRBJ2-1
D gene: TRBD1
CDR3 protein: CASSQGGPYNEQFF
CDR3 DNA: TGTGCCAGCAGCCAAGGGGGCCCCTACAATGAGCAGTTCTTC

clone size: few
V gene: TRBV28
J gene: TRBJ1-1
D gene: NA
CDR3 protein: CASSPQGTGNTEAFF
CDR3 DNA: TGTGCCAGCAGTCCCCAGGGCACAGGAAACACTGAAGCTTTCTTT

clone size: NA
V gene: TRBV4-2
J gene: TRBJ2-7
D gene: TRBD2
CDR3 protein: CASSQGTSGGAYEQYF
CDR3 DNA: TGTGCCAGCAGCCAGGGGACTAGCGGGGGGGCCTACGAGCAGTACTTC

clone size: few
V gene: TRBV7-2
J gene: TRBJ2-1
D gene: NA
CDR3 protein: CASSFPRRGLSSSYNEQFF
CDR3 DNA: TGTGCCAGCAGCTTCCCCCGCAGGGGCCTATCTAGCTCCTACAATGAGCAGTTCTTC

clone size: NA
V gene: TRBV30
J gene: TRBJ1-3
D gene: NA
CDR3 protein: CAWTPGVSGNTIYF
CDR3 DNA: TGTGCCTGGACCCCGGGAGTCTCTGGAAACACCATATATTTT

clone size: NA
V gene: TRBV19
J gene: TRBJ2-3
D gene: NA
CDR3 protein: CASSLLTGGGSTDTQYF
CDR3 DNA: TGTGCCAGTAGCCTCCTGACTGGCGGGGGCTCCACAGATACGCAGTATTTT

clone size: few
V gene: TRBV15
J gene: TRBJ2-1
D gene: TRBD2
CDR3 protein: CATSRETPSLAGGRYNEQFF
CDR3 DNA: TGTGCCACCAGCAGAGAGACACCCTCCTTAGCGGGGGGTCGATACAATGAGCAGTTCTTC

clone size: NA
V gene: TRBV7-2
J gene: TRBJ1-1
D gene: NA
CDR3 protein: CASSLQVSNTEAFF
CDR3 DNA: TGTGCCAGCAGCTTGCAGGTATCGAACACTGAAGCTTTCTTT

clone size: few
V gene: TRBV5-6
J gene: TRBJ2-3
D gene: TRBD1
CDR3 protein: CASSWRDRVGSTQYF
CDR3 DNA: TGTGCCAGCAGCTGGAGGGACAGGGTGGGGAGTACGCAGTATTTT

clone size: NA
V gene: TRBV7-2
J gene: TRBJ2-7
D gene: NA
CDR3 protein: CASTRDPGSYEQYF
CDR3 DNA: TGTGCCAGTACACGGGATCCTGGCTCCTACGAGCAGTACTTC

clone size: few
V gene: TRBV28
J gene: TRBJ2-7
D gene: NA
CDR3 protein: CASSTGTPREQYF
CDR3 DNA: TGTGCCAGCAGTACCGGGACTCCCCGTGAGCAGTACTTC

clone size: NA
V gene: TRBV7-2
J gene: TRBJ2-1
D gene: TRBD2
CDR3 protein: CASSPRGTSGRAPLF
CDR3 DNA: TGTGCCAGCAGCCCGCGGGGGACTAGCGGGAGGGCCCCCCTCTTC

clone size: few
V gene: TRBV6-6
J gene: TRBJ2-5
D gene: TRBD1
CDR3 protein: CASSYGGQIQETQYF
CDR3 DNA: TGTGCCAGCAGTTATGGGGGACAGATCCAAGAGACCCAGTACTTC

clone size: NA
V gene: TRBV18
J gene: TRBJ2-2
D gene: TRBD1
CDR3 protein: CASSSSRQGASGELFF
CDR3 DNA: TGTGCCAGCTCATCTTCCCGACAGGGGGCCAGCGGGGAGCTGTTTTTT

clone size: few
V gene: TRBV4-3
J gene: TRBJ2-2
D gene: NA
CDR3 protein: CASSQEGGNTGELFF
CDR3 DNA: TGCGCCAGCAGCCAAGAAGGAGGGAACACCGGGGAGCTGTTTTTT

clone size: once
V gene: TRBV19
J gene: TRBJ1-1
D gene: NA
CDR3 protein: CASSMDVGGDTEAFF
CDR3 DNA: TGTGCCAGTAGTATGGACGTGGGGGGGGACACTGAAGCTTTCTTT

clone size: NA
V gene: TRBV11-2
J gene: TRBJ2-5
D gene: TRBD2
CDR3 protein: CASSFLLAGETQYF
CDR3 DNA: TGTGCCAGCAGCTTTTTGCTAGCGGGAGAGACCCAGTACTTC

clone size: NA
V gene: TRBV6-6
J gene: TRBJ1-1
D gene: NA
CDR3 protein: CATYNRVSDTEAFF
CDR3 DNA: TGTGCCACCTATAACAGGGTCTCGGACACTGAAGCTTTCTTT

clone size: NA
V gene: TRBV6-6
J gene: TRBJ1-1
D gene: NA
CDR3 protein: CASSPPRNTEAFF
CDR3 DNA: TGTGCCAGCAGCCCCCCCAGGAACACTGAAGCTTTCTTT

clone size: NA
V gene: TRBV18
J gene: TRBJ2-1
D gene: TRBD2
CDR3 protein: CASSQGLADLDEQFF
CDR3 DNA: TGTGCCAGCTCCCAGGGACTAGCGGACCTCGATGAGCAGTTCTTC

clone size: few
V gene: TRBV19
J gene: TRBJ1-2
D gene: NA
CDR3 protein: CASSMSTGGRGYTF
CDR3 DNA: TGTGCCAGTAGTATGTCGACGGGAGGTCGGGGCTACACCTTC

clone size: NA
V gene: TRBV6-1
J gene: TRBJ2-5
D gene: TRBD1
CDR3 protein: CASRWTGGKTQYF
CDR3 DNA: TGTGCCAGCAGATGGACAGGGGGGAAGACCCAGTACTTC

clone size: NA
V gene: TRBV7-3
J gene: TRBJ1-2
D gene: TRBD1
CDR3 protein: CASSSSGTGLYGYTF
CDR3 DNA: TGTGCCAGCAGCTCATCCGGGACAGGGCTCTATGGCTACACCTTC

clone size: NA
V gene: TRBV18
J gene: TRBJ1-5
D gene: TRBD1
CDR3 protein: CASSPYAGGGGQPQHF
CDR3 DNA: TGTGCCAGCTCACCATACGCAGGGGGCGGTGGTCAGCCCCAGCATTTT

clone size: NA
V gene: TRBV7-9
J gene: TRBJ2-1
D gene: NA
CDR3 protein: CASSQAATVYNEQFF
CDR3 DNA: TGTGCCAGCAGCCAAGCCGCAACCGTTTACAATGAGCAGTTCTTC

clone size: few
V gene: TRBV7-9
J gene: TRBJ2-5
D gene: TRBD1
CDR3 protein: CASSLGGTGVEETQYF
CDR3 DNA: TGTGCCAGCAGCCTTGGCGGGACAGGAGTTGAAGAGACCCAGTACTTC

clone size: once
V gene: TRBV4-2
J gene: TRBJ2-2
D gene: TRBD1
CDR3 protein: CASSVTGTVNTGELFF
CDR3 DNA: TGTGCCAGCAGCGTAACCGGGACAGTAAACACCGGGGAGCTGTTTTTT

clone size: few
V gene: TRBV7-2
J gene: TRBJ2-7
D gene: NA
CDR3 protein: CASSLAQNEQYF
CDR3 DNA: TGTGCCAGCAGCTTAGCGCAGAACGAGCAGTACTTC

clone size: few
V gene: TRBV7-6
J gene: TRBJ2-1
D gene: NA
CDR3 protein: CASSPRIDNEQFF
CDR3 DNA: TGTGCCAGCAGCCCCCGTATCGACAATGAGCAGTTCTTC

clone size: few
V gene: TRBV5-1
J gene: TRBJ2-5
D gene: TRBD2
CDR3 protein: CASSLGLAGTLKTQYF
CDR3 DNA: TGCGCCAGCAGCTTGGGACTAGCGGGGACTCTAAAGACCCAGTACTTC

clone size: NA
V gene: TRBV4-3
J gene: TRBJ2-7
D gene: NA
CDR3 protein: CASSLGGAAYEQYF
CDR3 DNA: TGCGCCAGCAGCCTTGGGGGGGCAGCCTACGAGCAGTACTTC

clone size: few
V gene: TRBV2
J gene: TRBJ2-4
D gene: NA
CDR3 protein: CASSVRDIQYF
CDR3 DNA: TGTGCCAGCAGTGTCCGGGACATTCAGTACTTC

clone size: NA
V gene: TRBV7-3
J gene: TRBJ2-5
D gene: NA
CDR3 protein: CASSLRSGVVETQYF
CDR3 DNA: TGTGCCAGCAGCTTAAGATCAGGGGTGGTAGAGACCCAGTACTTC

clone size: few
V gene: TRBV9
J gene: TRBJ1-5
D gene: NA
CDR3 protein: CASSLQGNQPQHF
CDR3 DNA: TGTGCCAGCAGCCTACAGGGTAATCAGCCCCAGCATTTT

clone size: NA
V gene: TRBV23-1
J gene: TRBJ2-5
D gene: NA
CDR3 protein: CASTLPVSFVRSYGETQYF
CDR3 DNA: TGCGCCAGCACTCTACCCGTAAGCTTTGTGAGGTCCTACGGAGAGACCCAGTACTTC

clone size: NA
V gene: TRBV9
J gene: TRBJ2-3
D gene: NA
CDR3 protein: CASSVAVQGSTDTQYF
CDR3 DNA: TGTGCCAGCAGCGTAGCGGTACAGGGAAGCACAGATACGCAGTATTTT

clone size: few
V gene: TRBV6-6
J gene: TRBJ2-5
D gene: NA
CDR3 protein: CASRSPQETQYF
CDR3 DNA: TGTGCCAGCAGGAGCCCCCAAGAGACCCAGTACTTC

clone size: few
V gene: TRBV5-1
J gene: TRBJ2-7
D gene: NA
CDR3 protein: CASSLGQVPYEQYF
CDR3 DNA: TGCGCCAGCAGCTTGGGACAGGTACCCTACGAGCAGTACTTC

clone size: NA
V gene: TRBV4-3
J gene: TRBJ2-3
D gene: NA
CDR3 protein: CASSERGRQDTQYF
CDR3 DNA: TGCGCCAGCAGTGAACGAGGGCGTCAAGATACGCAGTATTTT

clone size: NA
V gene: TRBV4-2
J gene: TRBJ1-2
D gene: TRBD1
CDR3 protein: CASSQEWGQSYGYTF
CDR3 DNA: TGTGCCAGCAGCCAAGAGTGGGGACAGTCATATGGCTACACCTTC

clone size: few
V gene: TRBV14
J gene: TRBJ1-6
D gene: NA
CDR3 protein: CASSQDNRASPLHF
CDR3 DNA: TGTGCCAGCAGCCAGGACAACAGGGCTTCACCCCTCCACTTT

clone size: NA
V gene: TRBV2
J gene: TRBJ2-3
D gene: NA
CDR3 protein: CASRNSGASTDTQYF
CDR3 DNA: TGTGCCAGCAGAAATAGCGGAGCTAGCACAGATACGCAGTATTTT

clone size: NA
V gene: TRBV7-2
J gene: TRBJ2-3
D gene: NA
CDR3 protein: CASSPGLETDTQYF
CDR3 DNA: TGTGCCAGCAGCCCGGGACTTGAGACAGATACGCAGTATTTT